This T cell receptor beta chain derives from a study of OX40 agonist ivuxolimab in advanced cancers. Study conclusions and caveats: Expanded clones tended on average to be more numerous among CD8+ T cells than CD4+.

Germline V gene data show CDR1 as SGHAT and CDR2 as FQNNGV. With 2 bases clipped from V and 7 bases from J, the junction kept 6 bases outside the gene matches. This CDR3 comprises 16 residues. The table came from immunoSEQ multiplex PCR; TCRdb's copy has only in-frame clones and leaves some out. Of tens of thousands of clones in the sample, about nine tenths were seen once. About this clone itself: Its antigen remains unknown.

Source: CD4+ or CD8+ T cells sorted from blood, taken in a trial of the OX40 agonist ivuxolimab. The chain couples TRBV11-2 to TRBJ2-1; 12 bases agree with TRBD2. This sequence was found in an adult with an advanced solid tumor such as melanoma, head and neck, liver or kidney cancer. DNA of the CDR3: TGTGCCAGCAGCTTAAGTCTAGCGGGGGGGCCAAATGAGCAGTTCTTC. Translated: CASSLSLAGGPNEQFF.